These T cell receptor beta chains were read from a single sample in a study of blood T cell repertoires in COVID-19. Libraries were prepared by immunoSEQ multiplex PCR; TCRdb keeps only in-frame clonotypes and omits some of them. Here the sample spans 380,000 or so clones, about 86% being singletons. The sequenced material came from peripheral blood. All receptors derive from a woman in her fifties or sixties with COVID-19, enrolled during active disease. Each CDR3 is given without its conserved first and last residue. The order of the fields is CDR3 protein, V gene, J gene.

ASSYGRGGGCNEQF	TRBV6-6	TRBJ2-1
AWSVRFMGNTEAF	TRBV30	TRBJ1-1
ASSYSGQGRQETQY	TRBV6-2/TRBV6-3	TRBJ2-5
ASDRGAKNIQY	TRBV2	TRBJ2-4
ASSSTPGQRFNNEQF	TRBV7-9	TRBJ2-1
ASSENAVLNTEAF	TRBV9	TRBJ1-1
ASSVEGFRGEAF	TRBV9	TRBJ1-1
AWSLLDRGSNEQY	TRBV30	TRBJ2-7
ASSAGLSSYNEQF	TRBV5-4	TRBJ2-1
ASSIFRDSSYEQY	TRBV19	TRBJ2-7
ASSEGSGANVLT	TRBV7-9	TRBJ2-6
ATHDSQSGQPQH	TRBV10-3	TRBJ1-5
ASSYDSKAGNTIY	TRBV6-5	TRBJ1-3
ASRPVETGGNEQF	TRBV27	TRBJ2-1
ASTWGQPRINYGYT	TRBV19	TRBJ1-2
ASSLARTNYGYT	TRBV11-1	TRBJ1-2
ASSEQGSYGYT	TRBV6-4	TRBJ1-2
ASSLDRTDTQY	TRBV5-4	TRBJ2-3
ASSLSASAYEQY	TRBV7-9	TRBJ2-7
ASSPAAGPNYGYT	TRBV18	TRBJ1-2
ASSVRGNTGELF	TRBV9	TRBJ2-2
ASSPIGQGGSPLH	TRBV4-1	TRBJ1-6
ASSPSLGGAEAF	TRBV18	TRBJ1-1
ASSLRGGSYEQY	TRBV6-5	TRBJ2-7
ASSKDGTGGFNEAF	TRBV21-1	TRBJ1-1
ASSLGTFGEQF	TRBV11-2	TRBJ2-1
ASSPYGTVPNTGELF	TRBV18	TRBJ2-2
ASSIRAGLAGGYEQY	TRBV27	TRBJ2-7
ASTLAGYGEETQY	TRBV9	TRBJ2-5
AWSMLGTGAYYSNQPQH	TRBV30	TRBJ1-5
ASSERGTSGTSRRDTQY	TRBV9	TRBJ2-3
ASSSGTGRQGYGYT	TRBV11-3	TRBJ1-2
ASSLSSYGYT	TRBV5-1	TRBJ1-2
ASSLVGGTGNYGYT	TRBV28	TRBJ1-2
ASSVAAGGTDTQY	TRBV9	TRBJ2-3
ASSESGVRGYT	TRBV6-1	TRBJ1-2
ASSPADSGNTIY	TRBV18	TRBJ1-3
AISDPADRYYGYT	TRBV10-3	TRBJ1-2
AISAATGEKLF	TRBV10-3	TRBJ1-4
AISPAGGLNEQF	TRBV10-3	TRBJ2-1
ASSQQGNYGYT	TRBV6-2/TRBV6-3	TRBJ1-2
ATSDSAGYTDTQY	TRBV24-1	TRBJ2-3
SASLGQGAAWGYGYT	TRBV20-1	TRBJ1-2
ASSMADRGLVYEQY	TRBV13	TRBJ2-7
AWSGATSFINYGYT	TRBV30	TRBJ1-2
ASSQEALASTGELF	TRBV4-1	TRBJ2-2
ASSSTGGGQPQH	TRBV7-9	TRBJ1-5
SGLAGTDTQY	TRBV29-1	TRBJ2-3
AWSGGGDEKLF	TRBV30	TRBJ1-4
ASGLTGLNEKLF	TRBV7-9	TRBJ1-4
ASSPGQGAAYEQY	TRBV5-4	TRBJ2-7
ASTRQGAETQY	TRBV3-1/TRBV3-2	TRBJ2-5
ASTTRGETQY	TRBV11-1	TRBJ2-5
AWSGGTGGGHEQY	TRBV30	TRBJ2-7
ASSGGPGRAF	TRBV5-6	TRBJ1-1
ASSRQEGTKQF	TRBV7-3	TRBJ2-1
ASSVDRGTEAF	TRBV5-1	TRBJ1-1
ASRGDSSNYGYT	TRBV2	TRBJ1-2